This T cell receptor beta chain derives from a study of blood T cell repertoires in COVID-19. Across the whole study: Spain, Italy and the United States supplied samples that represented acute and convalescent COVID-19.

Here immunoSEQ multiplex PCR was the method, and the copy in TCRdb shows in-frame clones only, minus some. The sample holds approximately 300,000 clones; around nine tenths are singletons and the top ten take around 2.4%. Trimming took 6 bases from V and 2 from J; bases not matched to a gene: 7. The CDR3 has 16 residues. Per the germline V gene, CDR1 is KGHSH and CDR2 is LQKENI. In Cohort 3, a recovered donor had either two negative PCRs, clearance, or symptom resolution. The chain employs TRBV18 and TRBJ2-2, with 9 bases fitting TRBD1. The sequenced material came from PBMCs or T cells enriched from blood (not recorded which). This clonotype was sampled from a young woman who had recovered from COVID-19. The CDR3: CASSLGTGRNTGELFF. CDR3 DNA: TGTGCCAGCTCGCTCGGGACAGGGCGAAACACCGGGGAGCTGTTTTTT.